A single sample is the source of the 22 T cell receptor beta chains below, sequenced in a study of beta chain features in type 1 diabetes. TCRB transcripts that were expressed got sequenced, as all of the isolated RNA had been reverse transcribed. The table came from immunoSEQ multiplex PCR; TCRdb's copy has only in-frame clones and leaves some out. The table records some 500,000 clones, 11% of them present only once. The sample consisted of naive CD4+ T cells from blood. All receptors derive from a woman between 18 and 29 years old in good health.

This clone came up a few times. The J gene is TRBJ2-1, the V gene TRBV15, with TRBD2 matching over 12 bases. The CDR3 consists of 15 residues. Germline trimming cut 0 bases from V and 8 bases from J; bases unmatched to any gene: 2. Germline V CDR1 and CDR2: LNHNV, YYDKDF (reference sequence). CDR3 DNA: TGTGCCACCAGCAGAGATGGACTAGCGGGACATGAGCAGTTCTTC. It is translated as CATSRDGLAGHEQFF.

The rearrangement uses TRBV7-2 and TRBJ2-5; possibly TRBD2 for D (5 bases). V shed 1 base and J shed 5 bases, with 14 bases lying between them. Germline CDR1 and CDR2: SGHTA and FQGNSA. The CDR3 sequence is 15 residues long. The CDR3 DNA sequence: TGTGCCAGCAGCTTAGGGTTGGGGAGCCCTGAGACCCAGTACTTC. Its translation: CASSLGLGSPETQYF.

The V and J genes are TRBV10-3 and TRBJ2-5; possibly TRBD1 or TRBD2 for D (5 bases each). Germline-derived CDR1 and CDR2 are ENHRY and SYGVKD. This CDR3 comprises 15 residues. Trimming took off 0 bases at V and 4 bases at J, with 12 bases between the two ends. As DNA, the CDR3 is TGTGCCATCAGTGAGTCGGGGACCGAGGGAGAGACCCAGTACTTC. This encodes CAISESGTEGETQYF.

This CDR3 is CASSRGPMGPYEQYV. DNA of the CDR3: TGTGCCAGCAGCCGGGGGCCTATGGGTCCCTACGAGCAGTACGTC. The gene calls are TRBV5-6 and TRBJ2-7; D tentatively reads TRBD1 or TRBD2 (6 bases each). The V end was cut by 4 bases, the J end by 2 bases, with 16 bases between. The V gene's germline CDR1 is SGHDT and CDR2 YYEEEE. The CDR3 totals 15 residues.

This rearrangement joins TRBV7-6 to TRBJ2-1, with 9 bases fitting TRBD2. CDR3 length: 13 residues. The germline V gene has CDR1 SGHVS and CDR2 FNYEAQ. V lost 6 bases to trimming and J lost 6 bases; unmatched junction nucleotides: 3. The CDR3 loop is CASRQTSGNEQFF. The CDR3 DNA is TGTGCCAGCAGACAGACTAGCGGCAATGAGCAGTTCTTC.

This clone was counted between two and nine times. V gene TRBV7-8 combines with J gene TRBJ2-7; 11 bases map to TRBD2. The CDR3 is 15 residues long. J lost 3 bases, V lost 4 bases, and 5 bases had no gene match. The germline V gene encodes CDR1 SGHVS and CDR2 FQNEAQ. DNA of the CDR3: TGTGCCAGCAGCTATCCGACTAGCGGGAACTACGAGCAGTACTTC. This encodes CASSYPTSGNYEQYF.

The gene calls are TRBV7-9 and TRBJ2-1; D call uncertain. The CDR3 has 15 residues. V lost 3 bases to trimming and J lost 2 bases, with 11 bases between them. Looked up from germline, CDR1 is SEHNR and CDR2 is FQNEAQ (reference sequence). The CDR3 sequence: CASSLRTHPYNEQFF. CDR3 DNA sequence: TGTGCCAGCAGCTTGAGGACCCACCCCTACAATGAGCAGTTCTTC.

The V gene is TRBV7-9, the J gene TRBJ2-7; 7 bases fit TRBD1. Germline V lookup: CDR1 SEHNR, CDR2 FQNEAQ (reference sequence). This CDR3 spans 14 amino acids. Unmatched junction bases numbered 6, after V lost 5 bases and J lost 2 bases. CDR3 coding DNA: TGTGCCAGCAGCCCTCGGGACAGTACCTACGAGCAGTACTTC. Protein sequence: CASSPRDSTYEQYF.

The CDR3: CASSLSAHASTDTQYF. CDR3 bases: TGTGCCAGCAGCTTATCAGCTCACGCTAGCACAGATACGCAGTATTTT. The genes are TRBV7-2 and TRBJ2-3; no definite D call. The germline V gene has CDR1 SGHTA and CDR2 FQGNSA. The CDR3 is made up of 16 amino acids. Trimming removed 2 bases at V and 0 bases at J, with 12 bases between.

The V and J genes are TRBV11-3 and TRBJ2-7, with D possibly called TRBD1 or TRBD2 (5 bases each). V was trimmed by 5 bases and J by 3 bases, leaving 17 bases between them. The V gene's germline CDR1 is SGHNT and CDR2 YENEEA. This CDR3 is 15 amino acids long. DNA of the CDR3: TGTGCCAGCAGCATGGACGGCTATGGGGGCTACGAGCAGTACTTC. Protein: CASSMDGYGGYEQYF.

The chain combines TRBV18 with TRBJ2-3, with TRBD2 as a possible D gene (6 bases). Germline V gene lookup returns CDR1 KGHSH and CDR2 LQKENI. V lost 2 bases, J lost 1 base, and 7 bases lay in between. This CDR3 is built from 14 residues. This CDR3 reads CASSPGGGTDTQYF. CDR3 nucleotides: TGTGCCAGCTCACCAGGCGGGGGCACAGATACGCAGTATTTT.

The chain is built from TRBV9 and TRBJ2-1; D unresolved. The V gene lost 4 bases and the J gene lost 2 bases, with 16 bases spanning the gap. The germline CDR1 and CDR2 sequences are SGDLS and YYNGEE. This CDR3 has 16 residues. The CDR3 loop reads CASSPSRWVAYNEQFF. CDR3 coding DNA: TGTGCCAGCAGCCCCTCGAGGTGGGTAGCCTACAATGAGCAGTTCTTC.

The V call is TRBV6-6, the J call TRBJ2-3; D may be TRBD2 (5 bases). The germline V and J ends were trimmed by 6 bases and 1 base, with 14 bases remaining between them. The CDR3 totals 15 residues. Germline loops: CDR1 MNHNY, CDR2 SVGAGI (reference sequence). DNA for the CDR3: TGTGCCAGCAGCTCCCCGCCGCGGGGCACAGATACGCAGTATTTT. It yields the protein CASSSPPRGTDTQYF.

This rearrangement joins TRBV30 to TRBJ2-5; D perhaps matches TRBD2 (6 bases). The CDR3 loop spans 11 amino acids. V was cut by 5 bases and J by 4 bases, with 8 bases left in between. The V gene's germline CDR1 is GTSNPN and CDR2 SVGIG (reference sequence). Here the CDR3 reads CAWGGLETQYF. The CDR3 DNA reads TGTGCCTGGGGGGGGTTAGAGACCCAGTACTTC.

The chain combines TRBV28 with TRBJ2-3; weak D call: TRBD1 (6 bases). The germline gives CDR1 MDHEN, CDR2 SYDVKM. The CDR3 runs to 16 residues. Trimming removed 5 bases from V and 0 bases from J, with 15 bases in between. The CDR3: CASSPTGRGSTDTQYF. The CDR3 coding sequence is TGTGCCAGCAGTCCAACAGGGAGAGGGAGCACAGATACGCAGTATTTT. Together with reference TRBV28 and TRBJ2-3, the CDR3 gives the full variable domain: DVKVTQSSRYLVKRTGEKVFLECVQDMDHENMFWYRQDPGLGLRLIYFSYDVKMKEKGDIPEGYSVSREKKERFSLILESASTNQTSMYLCASSPTGRGSTDTQYFGPGTRLTVL.

The chain uses TRBV7-3 and TRBJ2-3; D not resolved. Germline values: CDR1 SGHTA, CDR2 FQGTGA. Trimming took 4 bases from V and 2 from J, leaving 13 bases between them. The CDR3 is made up of 15 amino acids. The CDR3 coding sequence is TGTGCCAGCAGCTCGGGTCGGTTGCCCACAGATACGCAGTATTTT. This sequence encodes CASSSGRLPTDTQYF.

This clone was observed a handful of times. This sequence joins TRBV7-2 and TRBJ2-7, with a possible D match to TRBD1 (5 bases). Deletions cut 1 base from V and 7 bases from J, with 8 bases between. This CDR3 contains 12 residues. Germline V lookup: CDR1 SGHTA, CDR2 FQGNSA. This chain's CDR3 is CASSLVGREQYF. The DNA of the CDR3 is TGTGCCAGCAGCTTAGTGGGGCGAGAGCAGTACTTC.

As DNA, the CDR3 is TGTGCCAGCTTTCACCCCCCGGGACACCAGTACTTC. Residues: CASFHPPGHQYF. This chain uses TRBV27 with TRBJ2-7; D may be TRBD1 (6 bases). This CDR3 has 12 amino acids. Germline lookup yields CDR1 MNHEY and CDR2 SMNVEV (reference sequence). Trimming removed 8 bases at V and 10 bases at J, with 18 bases between.

The chain links TRBV9 to TRBJ2-3, with a tentative D call TRBD2 (6 bases). Deletions cut 7 bases from V and 2 bases from J, with 20 bases between. CDR3 size: 16 residues. CDR1 and CDR2 from the germline V gene are SGDLS and YYNGEE. Here the CDR3 reads CASGTRGGGLTDTQYF. The CDR3 region has the DNA TGTGCCAGCGGAACGAGGGGAGGAGGACTCACAGATACGCAGTATTTT.

This clone was seen a handful of times. This sequence joins TRBV25-1 and TRBJ2-7; D perhaps matches TRBD2 (6 bases). Between the trimmed V and J ends, which lost 2 bases and 0 bases, there was a span of 14 bases. This CDR3 has 16 amino acids. CDR1 and CDR2 from the germline V gene are MGHDK and SYGVNS. Here the CDR3 DNA reads TGTGCCAGCAGTGAAGTAGTGGCGGGGTCCTCCTACGAGCAGTACTTC. Its translation is CASSEVVAGSSYEQYF.

This clone came up a few times. The chain carries TRBV28 and TRBJ2-5; D ambiguous. The CDR3 length is 12 residues. V lost 6 bases to trimming and J lost 8 bases, with 13 bases between them. CDR1 is MDHEN and CDR2 is SYDVKM in the germline V gene. CDR3 DNA sequence: TGTGCCAGCAGCGCCTTTTCAGAAACCCAGTACTTC. It yields the protein CASSAFSETQYF.

V is TRBV19 and J is TRBJ2-3, with D possibly being TRBD1 (6 bases). Germline V gene sequence: CDR1 LNHDA, CDR2 SQIVND (reference sequence). V was clipped by 2 bases and J by 6 bases, with 9 bases between them. The CDR3 loop spans 13 amino acids. The CDR3 DNA reads TGTGCCAGTAGTATAAGGACAGTGGATACGCAGTATTTT. Translation: CASSIRTVDTQYF.